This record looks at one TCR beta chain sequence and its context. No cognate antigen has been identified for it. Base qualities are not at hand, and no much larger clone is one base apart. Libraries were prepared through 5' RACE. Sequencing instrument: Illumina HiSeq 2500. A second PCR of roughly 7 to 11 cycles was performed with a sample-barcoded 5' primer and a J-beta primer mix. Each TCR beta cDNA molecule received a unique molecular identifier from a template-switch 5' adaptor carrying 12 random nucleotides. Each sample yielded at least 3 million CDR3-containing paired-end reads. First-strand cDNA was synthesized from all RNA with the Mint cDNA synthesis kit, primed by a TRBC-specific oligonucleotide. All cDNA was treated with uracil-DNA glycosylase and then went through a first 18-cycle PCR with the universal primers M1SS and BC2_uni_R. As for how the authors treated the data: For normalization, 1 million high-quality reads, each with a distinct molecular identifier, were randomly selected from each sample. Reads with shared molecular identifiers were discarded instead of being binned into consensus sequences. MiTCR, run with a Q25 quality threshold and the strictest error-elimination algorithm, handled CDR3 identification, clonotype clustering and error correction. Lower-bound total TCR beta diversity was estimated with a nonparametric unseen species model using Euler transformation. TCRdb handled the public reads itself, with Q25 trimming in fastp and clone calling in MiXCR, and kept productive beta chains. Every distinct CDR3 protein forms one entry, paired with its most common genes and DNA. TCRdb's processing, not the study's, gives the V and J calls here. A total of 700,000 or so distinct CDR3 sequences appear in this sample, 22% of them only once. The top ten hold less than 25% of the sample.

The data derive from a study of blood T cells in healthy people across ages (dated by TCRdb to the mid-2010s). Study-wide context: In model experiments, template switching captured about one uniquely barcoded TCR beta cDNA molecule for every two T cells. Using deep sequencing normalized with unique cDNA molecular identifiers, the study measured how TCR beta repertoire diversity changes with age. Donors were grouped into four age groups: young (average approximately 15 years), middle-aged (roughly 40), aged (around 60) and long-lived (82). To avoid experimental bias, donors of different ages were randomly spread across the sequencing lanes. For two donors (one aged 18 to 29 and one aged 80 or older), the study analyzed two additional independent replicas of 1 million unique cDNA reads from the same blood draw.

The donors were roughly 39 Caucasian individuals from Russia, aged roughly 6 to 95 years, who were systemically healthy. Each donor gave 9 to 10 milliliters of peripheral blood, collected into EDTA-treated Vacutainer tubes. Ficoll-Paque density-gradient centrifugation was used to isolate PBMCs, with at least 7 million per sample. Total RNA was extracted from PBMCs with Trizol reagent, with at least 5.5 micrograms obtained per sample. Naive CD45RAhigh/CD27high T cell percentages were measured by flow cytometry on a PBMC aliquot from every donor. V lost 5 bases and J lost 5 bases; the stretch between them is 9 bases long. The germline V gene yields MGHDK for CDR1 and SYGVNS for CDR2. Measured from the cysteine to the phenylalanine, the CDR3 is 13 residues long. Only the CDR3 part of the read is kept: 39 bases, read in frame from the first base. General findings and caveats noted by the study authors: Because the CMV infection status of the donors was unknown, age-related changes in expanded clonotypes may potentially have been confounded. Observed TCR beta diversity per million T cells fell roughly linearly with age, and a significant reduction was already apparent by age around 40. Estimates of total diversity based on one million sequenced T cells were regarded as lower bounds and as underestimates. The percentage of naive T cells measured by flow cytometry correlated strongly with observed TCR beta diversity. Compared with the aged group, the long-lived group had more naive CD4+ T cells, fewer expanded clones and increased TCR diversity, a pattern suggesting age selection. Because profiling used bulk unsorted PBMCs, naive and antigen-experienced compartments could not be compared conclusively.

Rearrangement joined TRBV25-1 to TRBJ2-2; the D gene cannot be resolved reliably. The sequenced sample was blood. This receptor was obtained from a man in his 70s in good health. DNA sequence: TGTGCCAGCAGTTCCGTAGGGACCGGGGAGCTGTTTTTT. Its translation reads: CASSSVGTGELFF. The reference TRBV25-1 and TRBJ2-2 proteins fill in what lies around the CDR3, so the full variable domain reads EADIYQTPRYLVIGTGKKITLECSQTMGHDKMYWYQQDPGMELHLIHYSYGVNSTEKGDLSSESTVSRIRTEHFPLTLESARPSHTSQYLCASSSVGTGELFFGEGSRLTVL.